The entry below gives a single T cell receptor (beta chain) sequence along with its context. This clonotype showed up many times. Its antigen target is currently unknown. No base quality information exists; no much larger clone differs at one position. There are 13 amino acids in the CDR3, from cysteine to phenylalanine inclusive. Solely the CDR3 DNA is kept, with 39 bases framed from the first base. The germline V gene (reference sequence) gives CDR1 as SEHNR and CDR2 as FQNEAQ. Between the V and J ends, shortened by 3 bases and 3 bases respectively, the junction contains 8 bases. Libraries from unsorted PBMCs were made from 2 million PBMCs kept in RNAlater at -80 degrees C until RNA extraction. Multiple sclerosis patients were enrolled in a US clinical protocol under which disease progression was evaluated by magnetic resonance imaging. PBMCs were separated from peripheral blood using Ficoll-Hypaque density gradient centrifugation and then cryopreserved in liquid nitrogen.

The record originates from a study of neurological immune-mediated disorders (dated by TCRdb to about 2019). Background on the whole study: Of the roughly 34 multiple sclerosis patients, 31 had relapsing-remitting MS and 3 had secondary progressive MS. Using UMI-based sequencing, the study compared peripheral blood TCR-beta repertoires from patients with HTLV-I-associated myelopathy (HAM/TSP), patients with multiple sclerosis, and healthy controls. Alongside PBMC samples, the set of some 98 TCR-beta libraries contained longitudinal samples, technical triplicates, and paired CD4+ and CD8+ T-cell subsets that had been sorted. Of the roughly 70 subjects in the cohort, about 14 were HAM/TSP patients, roughly 34 were multiple sclerosis patients, and about 20 were healthy controls.

cDNA was synthesized by template-switch 5'RACE using a primer carrying a 10-nucleotide random unique molecular identifier by which each TCR transcript was tagged. Every sequencing run covered 15-18 subjects and yielded more than 200 million TCR-beta sequences. The RNeasy kit was used to extract total RNA. The KAPA Real-time Library Amplification kit was used to amplify TCR-beta VDJ regions with primers for the TCR constant region and the 5'RACE anchor. A first PCR added sample indexes and Illumina adaptors, after which a second PCR increased the library yield. After Ampure bead purification, the TCR product of roughly 650 bp was size-selected on a 2% E-gel SizeSelection system. Library quality was checked on a Bioanalyzer, concentration was measured with Qubit, and libraries were quantified with the Kapa Library Quantification kit before pooling. Libraries were sequenced paired-end 2 x 150 bp on an Illumina HiSeq 2500. To increase sequence diversity, roughly 24-32% phiX was spiked into each library pool. Per the authors' processing: Quality-filtered reads were processed with the UMI-based MiGEC pipeline, which removed over 75% of raw TCR sequences during error correction. IMGT germline references were used for aligning VDJ genes, and each clonotype was defined as a unique CDR3 amino acid sequence together with its V-J genes. Clonal expansion, Shannon diversity and CDR3 relatedness were evaluated with VDJtools (CalcPairwiseDistances, ClusterSamples), while phylogenetic trees were built in CLCbio workbench. Using coefficient-of-variation modelling across technical triplicates, the study counted a clone as expanded if it had at least 8 unique UMIs. Clones were called with MiXCR by TCRdb after fastp trimmed the public reads at Q25, and only in-frame beta chains were retained. Each entry merges the rows of one CDR3 protein and shows their most common DNA and genes. TCRdb's processing, not the study's, gives the V and J calls here. Across this sample there are about 35,000 distinct CDR3 sequences, with 3% to 4.5% seen only once. Roughly 2% of the sample is taken by the ten largest.

The research as a whole found: No identical CDR3 amino acid sequences were shared among expanded clones across subjects, suggesting private TCR-beta repertoires in all groups. The MS cluster was not associated with any clinical or MRI features, and the authors stated that larger cohorts are needed. In phylogenetic analysis, the repertoires of 18 of 34 MS patients grouped into a cluster of related CDR3 sequences, which suggests a possible signature at the repertoire level. TCR clonal expansion was greatest in HAM/TSP patients and smallest in MS patients, who ranked below even healthy controls.

Material: PBMCs. This clonotype was obtained from a man younger than 40 with multiple sclerosis. Rearrangement joined TRBV7-9 to TRBJ2-5; the best D guess is TRBD2, with 5 bases matching. The encoded CDR3 is CASSLEAEETQYF. The DNA reads as follows: TGTGCCAGCAGCTTGGAAGCGGAAGAGACCCAGTACTTC.